These T cell receptor beta chains were read from a single sample in a study of beta chain features in type 1 diabetes. Clones were sequenced by immunoSEQ multiplex PCR, and TCRdb holds only the in-frame ones, with some missing. The sample consists of approximately 730,000 clones, roughly 13% of them appearing once. The sequenced material came from naive CD4+ T cells from blood. Receptors were obtained from a young man with type 1 diabetes. CDR3s include the opening cysteine and the closing phenylalanine or tryptophan. Fields, in order: V gene, D gene, CDR3 length, clone size, J gene, CDR3 DNA, CDR3 protein. D genes are given only for firm matches. Clone sizes are given selectively: once, few, many, or a class where the clone is expanded.

V: TRBV30; D: -; length: 12; size: -; J: TRBJ2-3; DNA: TGTGCCTGGAGTGAACAGTTAGATACGCAGTATTTT; CDR3: CAWSEQLDTQYF
V: TRBV7-9; D: -; length: 16; size: -; J: TRBJ2-3; DNA: TGTGCCAGCAGCCTTCGGACGTTGTCTAACACAGATACGCAGTATTTT; CDR3: CASSLRTLSNTDTQYF
V: TRBV4-2; D: -; length: 18; size: few; J: TRBJ1-5; DNA: TGTGCCAGCAGCCAAGAGGGTTTCAGGTCCGGCCAAAATCAGCCCCAGCATTTT; CDR3: CASSQEGFRSGQNQPQHF
V: TRBV4-1; D: TRBD1; length: 16; size: few; J: TRBJ2-5; DNA: TGCGCCAGCAGCCAACCCCTTAAGACAGGGGTAGAGACCCAGTACTTC; CDR3: CASSQPLKTGVETQYF
V: TRBV25-1; D: -; length: 16; size: -; J: TRBJ1-2; DNA: TGTGCCAGCAGTGACCCAAGGGTATCCGCTAACTATGGCTACACCTTC; CDR3: CASSDPRVSANYGYTF
V: TRBV7-6; D: -; length: 14; size: -; J: TRBJ2-7; DNA: TGTGCCAGCAGCTCTCGGACGGCTGCCTACGAGCAGTACTTC; CDR3: CASSSRTAAYEQYF
V: TRBV28; D: TRBD1; length: 14; size: few; J: TRBJ2-5; DNA: TGTGCCAGCAGTCCGGGACAGTACCAAGAGACCCAGTACTTC; CDR3: CASSPGQYQETQYF
V: TRBV7-7; D: TRBD1; length: 16; size: -; J: TRBJ2-1; DNA: TGTGCCAGCAGCTTAGGTCCAGGGGGAGACTACAATGAGCAGTTCTTC; CDR3: CASSLGPGGDYNEQFF
V: TRBV5-1; D: TRBD1; length: 15; size: -; J: TRBJ2-1; DNA: TGCGCCAGCAGCTTGTCGGGACAGGGGTACAATGAGCAGTTCTTC; CDR3: CASSLSGQGYNEQFF
V: TRBV5-6; D: TRBD2; length: 16; size: -; J: TRBJ2-3; DNA: TGTGCCAGCAGCTCCCGGACTAGCGGGGTCACAGATACGCAGTATTTT; CDR3: CASSSRTSGVTDTQYF
V: TRBV13; D: -; length: 18; size: -; J: TRBJ1-2; DNA: TGTGCCAGCAGCTATTATTCGGACAGAACCCTCGCTAACTATGGCTACACCTTC; CDR3: CASSYYSDRTLANYGYTF
V: TRBV2; D: -; length: 12; size: -; J: TRBJ2-1; DNA: TGTGCCGGGGGCAGAGACTACAATGAGCAGTTCTTC; CDR3: CAGGRDYNEQFF
V: TRBV7-9; D: -; length: 15; size: -; J: TRBJ1-2; DNA: TGTGCCAGCAGCTTTACATCAGGTGCTAACTATGGCTACACCTTC; CDR3: CASSFTSGANYGYTF
V: TRBV2; D: -; length: 11; size: few; J: TRBJ1-1; DNA: TGTGCCAGCAGTGAAAGGGCCGAAGCTTTCTTT; CDR3: CASSERAEAFF
V: TRBV29-1; D: -; length: 12; size: -; J: TRBJ2-3; DNA: TGCAGCGCGGGCGAGGGAACAGATACGCAGTATTTT; CDR3: CSAGEGTDTQYF
V: TRBV29-1; D: -; length: 15; size: few; J: TRBJ2-2; DNA: TGCAGCGTTGGTGTAGTCGGGGCGAACACCGGGGAGCTGTTTTTT; CDR3: CSVGVVGANTGELFF
V: TRBV6-5; D: -; length: 15; size: few; J: TRBJ1-6; DNA: TGTGCCAGCAGTTACAGGAAGGGGGTAGGAACACCCCTCCACTTT; CDR3: CASSYRKGVGTPLHF
V: TRBV21-1; D: -; length: 11; size: few; J: TRBJ1-2; DNA: TGTGCCAGCCGGGAAGGGAACGGCTACACCTTC; CDR3: CASREGNGYTF
V: TRBV10-3; D: -; length: 12; size: few; J: TRBJ2-7; DNA: TGTGCCATCAGTGATTCCCCTATCGAGCAGTACTTC; CDR3: CAISDSPIEQYF
V: TRBV29-1; D: TRBD1; length: 13; size: few; J: TRBJ2-1; DNA: TGCAGCTCCCAGGGACAGGGAGTCAATGAGCAGTTCTTC; CDR3: CSSQGQGVNEQFF
V: TRBV9; D: -; length: 18; size: -; J: TRBJ1-6; DNA: TGTGCCAGCAGCCCTCAGCCTGAGGGTCGACTCCGCCGGGCGCCCCTCCACTTT; CDR3: CASSPQPEGRLRRAPLHF
V: TRBV28; D: TRBD1; length: 13; size: -; J: TRBJ2-7; DNA: TGTGCCAGCATTACAGGGGTTGGCCACGAGCAGTACTTC; CDR3: CASITGVGHEQYF
V: TRBV7-6; D: -; length: 12; size: -; J: TRBJ2-7; DNA: TGTGCCAGCAGCTTAGATATTAACGAGCAGTACTTC; CDR3: CASSLDINEQYF
V: TRBV11-2; D: -; length: 16; size: -; J: TRBJ2-2; DNA: TGTGCCAGCAGCTTAGTTCCCAGGGGAGTAGGCGGGGAGCTGTTTTTT; CDR3: CASSLVPRGVGGELFF
V: TRBV9; D: TRBD1; length: 14; size: few; J: TRBJ1-1; DNA: TGTGCCAGCAGCTCCGGGACAGCGAACACTGAAGCTTTCTTT; CDR3: CASSSGTANTEAFF
V: TRBV19; D: TRBD2; length: 17; size: few; J: TRBJ2-1; DNA: TGTGCCAGTAGTATAGAACCCAGCGGGGGGCTGGGGGATGAGCAGTTCTTC; CDR3: CASSIEPSGGLGDEQFF
V: TRBV9; D: TRBD1; length: 16; size: few; J: TRBJ1-6; DNA: TGTGCCAGCAGCCCCCGGACAGGGGTTGGTAATTCACCCCTCCACTTT; CDR3: CASSPRTGVGNSPLHF
V: TRBV11-1; D: TRBD2; length: 15; size: few; J: TRBJ2-5; DNA: TGTGCCAGCACCTCCGGGGGGAGTAGCGGGGAGACCCAGTACTTC; CDR3: CASTSGGSSGETQYF
V: TRBV6-5; D: TRBD1; length: 13; size: few; J: TRBJ1-5; DNA: TGTGCCAGCAGCTGGACAGGGAATCAGCCCCAGCATTTT; CDR3: CASSWTGNQPQHF
V: TRBV25-1; D: -; length: 12; size: few; J: TRBJ2-5; DNA: TGTGCCAGCAGTATAGATAGCGGGACCCAGTACTTC; CDR3: CASSIDSGTQYF
V: TRBV6-6; D: -; length: 13; size: few; J: TRBJ1-5; DNA: TGTGCCAGCAGCCCCCAGGATGGTCAGCCCCAGCATTTT; CDR3: CASSPQDGQPQHF